The 28 T cell receptor beta chains below all came from one sample that was sequenced in a study of blood T cell repertoires in COVID-19. Measured with immunoSEQ multiplex PCR; TCRdb has only the in-frame clones, and not every one. Here the sample spans approximately 200,000 clones, approximately 80% being singletons. What was sequenced was peripheral blood. These receptors came from a woman older than 75 with COVID-19, enrolled during active disease.

The chain joins TRBV27 to TRBJ1-1, with 8 bases identical to TRBD1. The CDR3 sequence is 14 residues long. Germline V gives CDR1 MNHEY, CDR2 SMNVEV (reference sequence). Trimming cost V 10 bases and J 4 bases; bases outside gene matches: 11. The CDR3 is CATHGQGPTTEAFF. Here the CDR3 DNA reads TGTGCCACCCACGGACAGGGCCCTACCACTGAAGCTTTCTTT.

As to this clone: A junction boundary mismatches the germline segment, possibly from a read error. The chain recombines TRBV7-2 with TRBJ2-3; 13 bases align to TRBD2. Germline-derived CDR1 and CDR2 are SGHTA and FQGNSA. The CDR3 extends over 14 amino acids. The CDR3 region is CASRLAGGPETQYF. The DNA of the CDR3 is TGTGCCAGCAGACTAGCGGGGGGGCCAGAGACGCAGTATTTT.

This clone was recorded a few times. The chain combines TRBV28 with TRBJ1-4; D perhaps matches TRBD1 (6 bases). Looked up from germline, CDR1 is MDHEN and CDR2 is SYDVKM. Trimming pared 3 bases from V and 3 bases from J, leaving 11 bases between. The CDR3 is made up of 15 amino acids. The CDR3 is CASSFRGGSNEKLFF. DNA for the CDR3: TGTGCCAGCAGTTTTAGGGGGGGTTCTAATGAAAAACTGTTTTTT.

This chain links TRBV25-1 with TRBJ1-4; D is unclear. V was clipped by 4 bases and J by 7 bases, with 16 bases between them. The CDR3 covers 15 residues. Germline loops: CDR1 MGHDK, CDR2 SYGVNS. The CDR3 sequence: CASSVGQAQGEKLFF. In DNA, the CDR3 is TGTGCCAGCAGTGTGGGCCAGGCACAAGGTGAAAAACTGTTTTTT.

V and J are TRBV5-1 and TRBJ2-1; 10 bases agree with TRBD1. This CDR3 contains 15 residues. Trimming cost V 0 bases and J 8 bases; bases outside gene matches: 5. The germline V gene encodes CDR1 SGHRS and CDR2 YFSETQ. The CDR3 is CASSLGGQGYDEQFF. The CDR3 nucleotides are TGCGCCAGCAGCTTGGGGGGACAGGGGTACGATGAGCAGTTCTTC.

This chain uses TRBV28 with TRBJ1-2; 8 nucleotides agree with TRBD1. Per germline, CDR1 MDHEN and CDR2 SYDVKM. The trim removed 7 bases at V and 7 bases at J, leaving 5 bases unmatched. This CDR3 region has 12 residues. The CDR3 DNA reads as TGTGCCAGCATGACAGGGGTAGGTGGCTACACCTTC. Translated: CASMTGVGGYTF.

This clone came up a few times. The gene calls are TRBV5-4 and TRBJ1-4; 9 positions match TRBD1. CDR1 SGHNT and CDR2 YYREEE come from the germline V gene (reference sequence). CDR3 length equals 16 residues. Trimming removed 4 bases from V and 3 bases from J; junction bases left unmatched: 7. The CDR3: CASSPTGGTANEKLFF. DNA for the CDR3: TGTGCCAGCAGCCCTACAGGGGGCACAGCTAATGAAAAACTGTTTTTT. Full variable domain (missing parts from reference TRBV5-4 and TRBJ1-4): ETGVTQSPTHLIKTRGQQVTLRCSSQSGHNTVSWYQQALGQGPQFIFQYYREEENGRGNFPPRFSGLQFPNYSSELNVNALELDDSALYLCASSPTGGTANEKLFFGSGTQLSVL.

The chain links TRBV6-5 to TRBJ1-3; D remains ambiguous. V was shortened by 2 bases and J by 4 bases, with 9 bases between the two germline ends. CDR1 and CDR2 (germline): MNHEY, SVGAGI. The CDR3 spans 14 residues. The chain's CDR3 is CASSYGRLGNTIYF. CDR3 sequence (DNA): TGTGCCAGCAGTTACGGCAGGTTGGGAAACACCATATATTTT.

The chain carries TRBV4-3 and TRBJ1-5, with TRBD1 matching 9 bases. The CDR3 length is 14 residues. J gave up 7 bases and V 0 bases, and 1 base lay outside the gene matches. CDR1 is LGHNA, CDR2 YSLEER, per germline. The CDR3 loop is CASSQETGGQPQHF. CDR3 coding DNA: TGCGCCAGCAGCCAAGAGACAGGGGGACAGCCCCAGCATTTT.

V gene TRBV28 combines with J gene TRBJ1-1; the D gene is possibly TRBD1 (6 bases). V was clipped by 6 bases and J by 1 base, with 12 bases between them. The CDR3 spans 14 residues. Per the germline V gene, CDR1 is MDHEN and CDR2 is SYDVKM. CDR3 DNA sequence: TGTGCCAGCAGCCCGGGGGGCACGAACACTGAAGCTTTCTTT. Protein sequence: CASSPGGTNTEAFF. Full variable domain (outside the CDR3, taken from reference TRBV28 and TRBJ1-1): DVKVTQSSRYLVKRTGEKVFLECVQDMDHENMFWYRQDPGLGLRLIYFSYDVKMKEKGDIPEGYSVSREKKERFSLILESASTNQTSMYLCASSPGGTNTEAFFGQGTRLTVV.

The chain joins TRBV9 to TRBJ1-3, with TRBD1 matching 9 bases. The CDR3 is 16 amino acids. J lost 2 bases, V lost 1 base, and 4 bases had no gene match. CDR1 SGDLS and CDR2 YYNGEE come from the germline V gene. The CDR3 DNA sequence: TGTGCCAGCAGCGTATGGGACAGGGATCCTGGAAACACCATATATTTT. It encodes CASSVWDRDPGNTIYF.

The chain couples TRBV30 to TRBJ2-3, with 7 bases identical to TRBD1. Unmatched junction bases numbered 1, after V lost 1 base and J lost 3 bases. This CDR3 has 13 amino acids. The germline V gene encodes CDR1 GTSNPN and CDR2 SVGIG (reference sequence). The CDR3 DNA reads TGTGCCTGGAGTGGACAGGGTACAGATACGCAGTATTTT. It is translated as CAWSGQGTDTQYF.

V is TRBV7-2 and J is TRBJ2-3; 12 nucleotides match TRBD2. V gave up 6 bases and J gave up 0 bases; unmatched junction bases: 7. CDR3 length: 17 residues. CDR1 and CDR2 (germline): SGHTA, FQGNSA. CDR3 residues: CASRTGLAGKSTDTQYF. In nucleotides, the CDR3 is TGTGCCAGCAGAACCGGACTAGCGGGGAAGAGCACAGATACGCAGTATTTT.

J is TRBJ1-3 and V is TRBV21-1; TRBD1 is taken as the D call from the table, unchecked against the DNA. TRBV21-1 is tagged as a pseudogene. The CDR3 contains 16 residues. CDR3 protein: CASSKAKGISGNTIYF. The CDR3 coding sequence is TGTGCCAGCAGCAAAGCGAAGGGGATCTCTGGAAACACCATATATTTT.

V is TRBV2 and J is TRBJ2-3, with 11 bases lining up with TRBD2. The germline V gene encodes CDR1 SNHLY and CDR2 FYNNEI. This CDR3 is built from 14 residues. V lost 4 bases and J lost 4; bases outside the gene matches: 1. CDR3 DNA sequence: TGTGCCAGCAGTGCTAGCGGGGGGTCAGATACGCAGTATTTT. Translated: CASSASGGSDTQYF.

The J gene is TRBJ1-1, the V gene TRBV30, with no clear D. This CDR3 has 13 residues. The germline gives CDR1 GTSNPN, CDR2 SVGIG (reference sequence). V was shortened by 8 bases and J by 1 base, with 14 bases between the two germline ends. CDR3: CAREQQTNTEAFF. The DNA of the CDR3 is TGTGCCCGCGAACAACAGACGAACACTGAAGCTTTCTTT.

V usage is TRBV7-8 and J usage is TRBJ1-5; 8 nucleotides align to TRBD1. The germline CDR1 and CDR2 sequences are SGHVS and FQNEAQ. CDR3 length: 14 residues. After removal of 7 bases from V and 2 bases from J, the junction contained 4 bases not matched to a gene. The CDR3 protein is CASTLGQGNQPQHF. As DNA, the CDR3 is TGTGCCAGCACCCTGGGACAGGGCAATCAGCCCCAGCATTTT.

This chain uses TRBV3-1 (or the pseudogene TRBV3-2) with TRBJ2-5, with D tentatively TRBD2 (6 bases). Germline lookup yields CDR1 LGHDT and CDR2 YNNKEL (reference sequence). The CDR3 covers 16 residues. Trimming removed 1 base from V and 1 base from J, with 13 bases in between. This chain's CDR3 is CASSQAWDLSQETQYF. CDR3 coding DNA: TGTGCCAGCAGCCAAGCGTGGGACTTATCCCAAGAGACCCAGTACTTC.

The rearrangement uses TRBV30 and TRBJ2-5; D may be TRBD1 (7 bases). The CDR3 is 15 amino acids. V shed 0 bases and J shed 2 bases, with 13 bases lying between them. Germline values: CDR1 GTSNPN, CDR2 SVGIG (reference sequence). The CDR3 reads CAWSVQQGTQETQYF. Written as DNA, the CDR3 is TGTGCCTGGAGTGTTCAACAGGGGACTCAAGAGACCCAGTACTTC.

For this clone: Other DNA variants within this sample encode the same CDR3. The V call is TRBV28, the J call TRBJ2-2, with 7 bases that match TRBD2. Germline V CDR1 and CDR2: MDHEN, SYDVKM. CDR3 size: 13 residues. V shed 6 bases and J 6 bases; nucleotides not matched to a gene: 4. The CDR3: CASSLTSPGELFF. The DNA of the CDR3 is TGTGCCAGCAGCCTGACTAGCCCCGGGGAGCTGTTTTTT.

The chain employs TRBV10-3 and TRBJ1-2, with 9 positions matching TRBD1. From germline, CDR1 is ENHRY and CDR2 SYGVKD. Trimming removed 2 bases from V and 8 bases from J; junction bases left unmatched: 9. This CDR3 has 15 amino acids. In DNA form, the CDR3 reads TGTGCCATCAGTGAGACAGGACAGGGGAAGAGCGGCTACACCTTC. Residues: CAISETGQGKSGYTF.

This chain uses TRBV28 with TRBJ1-6, with 7 bases identical to TRBD1. The CDR3 extends over 17 amino acids. V shed 5 bases, J shed 7 bases, and the junction held 14 bases outside the gene matches. Germline V gene lookup returns CDR1 MDHEN and CDR2 SYDVKM. The CDR3 DNA reads as TGTGCCAGCAGTCCTTGGGTGGTGGACAGGTGGAATTCACCCCTCCACTTT. Translation gives CASSPWVVDRWNSPLHF. The full variable domain, with the rest looked up from reference TRBV28 and TRBJ1-6, is DVKVTQSSRYLVKRTGEKVFLECVQDMDHENMFWYRQDPGLGLRLIYFSYDVKMKEKGDIPEGYSVSREKKERFSLILESASTNQTSMYLCASSPWVVDRWNSPLHFGNGTRLTVT.

As concerns this clone: This sample also contains other DNA sequences that code for the same CDR3. CDR3 coding DNA: TGTGCCAGCAGCCAAGATCTAGTACAGGGAAGGGCCCAGTACTTC. As protein: CASSQDLVQGRAQYF. The chain couples TRBV3-1 (or the pseudogene TRBV3-2) to TRBJ2-5, with D possibly being TRBD1 (6 bases). V was shortened by 0 bases and J by 9 bases, with 17 bases between the two germline ends. The CDR3 loop spans 15 amino acids. Germline CDR1 reads LGHDT; CDR2 reads YNNKEL (reference sequence).

The chain recombines TRBV15 with TRBJ2-6; D may be TRBD1 (5 bases). Looked up from germline, CDR1 is LNHNV and CDR2 is YYDKDF (reference sequence). Trimming pared 0 bases from V and 0 bases from J, leaving 9 bases between. The CDR3 totals 17 residues. CDR3 sequence (DNA): TGTGCCACCAGCAGAGATCAGGGTAACTCTGGGGCCAACGTCCTGACTTTC. It yields the protein CATSRDQGNSGANVLTF.

The chain is built from TRBV5-1 and TRBJ2-2; TRBD2 is a possible D gene (7 bases). Per the germline V gene, CDR1 is SGHRS and CDR2 is YFSETQ. The CDR3 sequence is 15 residues long. Deletions cut 7 bases from V and 4 bases from J, with 17 bases between. CDR3 nucleotide sequence: TGCGCCAGCCATAGGGAGGGGGTCCTCACCGGGGAGCTGTTTTTT. Protein product: CASHREGVLTGELFF.

The V call is TRBV28, the J call TRBJ2-6, with TRBD2 identical over 7 bases. Germline lookup yields CDR1 MDHEN and CDR2 SYDVKM. With 7 bases clipped from V and 3 bases from J, the junction kept 9 bases outside the gene matches. This CDR3 has 16 amino acids. The CDR3 nucleotides read TGTGCCAGCAAACGGGGGGATGCGGGTGGGGCCAACGTCCTGACTTTC. This codes for CASKRGDAGGANVLTF.

This chain connects TRBV19 to TRBJ2-1, with TRBD2 identical over 14 bases. Trimming removed 7 bases from V and 6 bases from J; junction bases left unmatched: 14. From germline, CDR1 is LNHDA and CDR2 SQIVND (reference sequence). The CDR3 is made up of 18 amino acids. The CDR3 nucleotides read TGTGCCAGTACCTCTCCGGGACTAGCGGGGGTTGGGGCCAATGAGCAGTTCTTC. This sequence encodes CASTSPGLAGVGANEQFF.

The J gene is TRBJ1-1, the V gene TRBV27; D is unclear. Germline loops: CDR1 MNHEY, CDR2 SMNVEV (reference sequence). The CDR3 consists of 18 residues. The V end lost 2 bases, the J end lost 2 bases, and 21 bases lay between the germline ends. The CDR3 DNA sequence: TGTGCCAGCAGTTTAGGGTCGGGAGGTCTAGGCCCAAACACTGAAGCTTTCTTT. Amino acids: CASSLGSGGLGPNTEAFF.